A selection of T cell receptor beta chains follows, all from one sample in a study of T-cell reconstitution after alpha-beta-depleted transplantation in children. TCRdb used MiXCR to reprocess the PCR reads, holding one entry per CDR3 protein. The sample shows some 550,000 distinct CDR3 sequences, under 30% of them seen only once. Sequenced material: PBMCs, mostly from graft donor cells, taken 360 days after TCRalphabeta/CD19-depleted stem cell transplant. The receptors were sampled from a boy under three years old who had a stem cell transplant for acute myeloid leukemia, so the T cells may come from the graft donor. CDR3s include the opening cysteine and the closing phenylalanine or tryptophan. The D gene is left open where the match is weak. Size is stated for part of the rows, as once, few or many counts, or as a class when the clone is expanded.

d_call: NA; j_call: TRBJ2-7; v_call: TRBV4-3; clone_size: many; cdr3_aa: CASSPGRTYEQYF; cdr3_nt: TGCGCCAGCAGCCCGGGACGGACCTACGAGCAGTACTTC
d_call: NA; j_call: TRBJ2-1; v_call: TRBV6-2/TRBV6-3; clone_size: many; cdr3_aa: CASSYTNSYNEQFF; cdr3_nt: TGTGCCAGCAGTTATACCAACTCCTACAATGAGCAGTTCTTC
d_call: TRBD1; j_call: TRBJ2-7; v_call: TRBV6-5; clone_size: NA; cdr3_aa: CASSYLAGTGFYEQYF; cdr3_nt: TGTGCCAGCAGTTACTTGGCTGGGACAGGGTTCTACGAGCAGTACTTC
d_call: NA; j_call: TRBJ2-5; v_call: TRBV20-1; clone_size: many; cdr3_aa: CSAWGRGETQYF; cdr3_nt: TGCAGTGCTTGGGGTAGAGGAGAGACCCAGTACTTC
d_call: TRBD1; j_call: TRBJ2-5; v_call: TRBV4-3; clone_size: NA; cdr3_aa: CASSQDRGQGRETQYF; cdr3_nt: TGCGCCAGCAGCCAAGATAGGGGACAGGGCAGGGAGACCCAGTACTTC
d_call: NA; j_call: TRBJ2-5; v_call: TRBV12-3/TRBV12-4; clone_size: many; cdr3_aa: CASGPSQETQYF; cdr3_nt: TGTGCCAGCGGACCGTCCCAAGAGACCCAGTACTTC
d_call: NA; j_call: TRBJ1-6; v_call: TRBV4-1; clone_size: few; cdr3_aa: CASSQETNYNSPLHF; cdr3_nt: TGCGCCAGCAGCCAAGAGACTAACTATAATTCACCCCTCCACTTT
d_call: TRBD1; j_call: TRBJ2-6; v_call: TRBV5-1; clone_size: NA; cdr3_aa: CASSLVPTGGPFSGANVLTF; cdr3_nt: TGCGCCAGCAGCTTGGTACCCACAGGGGGCCCCTTCTCTGGGGCCAACGTCCTGACTTTC
d_call: NA; j_call: TRBJ1-6; v_call: TRBV11-2; clone_size: NA; cdr3_aa: CASSLLGRGLNSPLHF; cdr3_nt: TGTGCCAGCAGCCTCTTAGGTAGGGGACTTAATTCACCCCTCCACTTT
d_call: NA; j_call: TRBJ1-1; v_call: TRBV12-3/TRBV12-4; clone_size: many; cdr3_aa: CASSLATAEAFF; cdr3_nt: TGTGCCAGCAGTTTAGCGACCGCTGAAGCTTTCTTT
d_call: NA; j_call: TRBJ1-4; v_call: TRBV20-1; clone_size: NA; cdr3_aa: CSATRQLNEKLFF; cdr3_nt: TGCAGTGCTACCAGACAACTCAATGAAAAACTGTTTTTT
d_call: TRBD1; j_call: TRBJ2-7; v_call: TRBV7-9; clone_size: NA; cdr3_aa: CASSLGGTGGNEQYF; cdr3_nt: TGTGCCAGCAGCTTAGGCGGGACAGGGGGCAACGAGCAGTACTTC
d_call: NA; j_call: TRBJ2-1; v_call: TRBV7-2; clone_size: NA; cdr3_aa: CASSLDSYPSYNEQFF; cdr3_nt: TGTGCCAGCAGCTTAGACAGCTACCCCTCCTACAATGAGCAGTTCTTC
d_call: TRBD1; j_call: TRBJ2-5; v_call: TRBV27; clone_size: many; cdr3_aa: CASSYAGTAKTQYF; cdr3_nt: TGTGCCAGCAGTTATGCCGGGACAGCAAAGACCCAGTACTTC
d_call: TRBD1; j_call: TRBJ2-3; v_call: TRBV11-3; clone_size: NA; cdr3_aa: CASSWGLTGAEDTQYF; cdr3_nt: TGTGCCAGCAGCTGGGGGCTGACAGGGGCGGAAGATACGCAGTATTTT
d_call: NA; j_call: TRBJ1-2; v_call: TRBV7-9; clone_size: NA; cdr3_aa: CASSPSERYGYTF; cdr3_nt: TGTGCCAGCAGCCCCTCCGAGAGGTATGGCTACACCTTC
d_call: NA; j_call: TRBJ2-1; v_call: TRBV6-2/TRBV6-3; clone_size: NA; cdr3_aa: CASSQLLAGHLKLNEQFF; cdr3_nt: TGTGCCAGCAGTCAACTACTTGCGGGACATTTGAAGCTCAATGAGCAGTTCTTC
d_call: NA; j_call: TRBJ2-5; v_call: TRBV12-3/TRBV12-4; clone_size: many; cdr3_aa: CASSFAGETQYF; cdr3_nt: TGTGCCAGCAGTTTCGCCGGGGAGACCCAGTACTTC
d_call: NA; j_call: TRBJ2-7; v_call: TRBV9; clone_size: many; cdr3_aa: CASSVGPGPYEQYF; cdr3_nt: TGTGCCAGCAGCGTAGGTCCAGGGCCCTACGAGCAGTACTTC
d_call: NA; j_call: TRBJ2-3; v_call: TRBV6-1; clone_size: NA; cdr3_aa: CASSRILPGADTQYF; cdr3_nt: TGTGCCAGCAGTAGAATACTGCCAGGTGCGGATACGCAGTATTTT
d_call: TRBD1; j_call: TRBJ1-5; v_call: TRBV6-5; clone_size: NA; cdr3_aa: CASSYSGGTGNQPQHF; cdr3_nt: TGTGCCAGCAGTTACTCGGGAGGGACAGGCAATCAGCCCCAGCATTTT
d_call: NA; j_call: TRBJ1-1; v_call: TRBV5-1; clone_size: few; cdr3_aa: CASSLLADGGTEAFF; cdr3_nt: TGCGCCAGCAGCTTGCTCGCGGACGGTGGGACTGAAGCTTTCTTT
d_call: TRBD1; j_call: TRBJ1-6; v_call: TRBV6-2/TRBV6-3; clone_size: NA; cdr3_aa: CASSFLADRASPLHF; cdr3_nt: TGTGCCAGCAGTTTTCTTGCGGACAGGGCGTCACCCCTCCACTTT
d_call: TRBD1; j_call: TRBJ2-7; v_call: TRBV25-1; clone_size: many; cdr3_aa: CASSGGQGYEQYF; cdr3_nt: TGTGCCAGCAGTGGGGGACAGGGCTACGAGCAGTACTTC
d_call: NA; j_call: TRBJ2-7; v_call: TRBV12-3/TRBV12-4; clone_size: NA; cdr3_aa: CASSFPGRAFYEQYF; cdr3_nt: TGTGCCAGCAGTTTCCCCGGCAGGGCCTTCTACGAGCAGTACTTC
d_call: NA; j_call: TRBJ2-2; v_call: TRBV15; clone_size: NA; cdr3_aa: CATSRAGDTGELFF; cdr3_nt: TGTGCCACCAGCAGAGCGGGGGACACCGGGGAGCTGTTTTTT
d_call: NA; j_call: TRBJ2-1; v_call: TRBV24-1; clone_size: NA; cdr3_aa: CATSPIPGSDEQFF; cdr3_nt: TGTGCCACCAGTCCAATCCCCGGCAGCGATGAGCAGTTCTTC
d_call: NA; j_call: TRBJ2-3; v_call: TRBV29-1; clone_size: many; cdr3_aa: CSAPVNTDTQYF; cdr3_nt: TGCAGCGCCCCGGTTAATACAGATACGCAGTATTTT
d_call: NA; j_call: TRBJ1-3; v_call: TRBV20-1; clone_size: few; cdr3_aa: CSATPDRPSGNTIYF; cdr3_nt: TGCAGTGCTACCCCCGACCGGCCCTCTGGAAACACCATATATTTT
d_call: TRBD1; j_call: TRBJ1-3; v_call: TRBV7-6; clone_size: few; cdr3_aa: CASSFDRGGGNTIYF; cdr3_nt: TGTGCCAGCAGCTTCGACAGGGGTGGTGGAAACACCATATATTTT
d_call: NA; j_call: TRBJ2-5; v_call: TRBV3-1; clone_size: few; cdr3_aa: CASSQNELRKETQYF; cdr3_nt: TGTGCCAGCAGCCAGAACGAACTAAGGAAAGAGACCCAGTACTTC
d_call: NA; j_call: TRBJ2-1; v_call: TRBV9; clone_size: many; cdr3_aa: CASSVSGNSWDEQFF; cdr3_nt: TGTGCCAGCAGCGTCTCGGGGAACTCATGGGATGAGCAGTTCTTC
d_call: NA; j_call: TRBJ1-3; v_call: TRBV12-3/TRBV12-4; clone_size: NA; cdr3_aa: CASSLIVEASGNTIYF; cdr3_nt: TGTGCCAGCAGTTTAATCGTTGAGGCCTCTGGAAACACCATATATTTT
d_call: NA; j_call: TRBJ2-6; v_call: TRBV12-3/TRBV12-4; clone_size: few; cdr3_aa: CASRGVHLDSGANVLTF; cdr3_nt: TGTGCCAGCAGAGGGGTGCACCTCGACTCTGGGGCCAACGTCCTGACTTTC
d_call: NA; j_call: TRBJ2-1; v_call: TRBV6-5; clone_size: few; cdr3_aa: CASSPSPGSNEQFF; cdr3_nt: TGTGCCAGCAGCCCCTCCCCGGGGAGCAATGAGCAGTTCTTC
d_call: NA; j_call: TRBJ1-6; v_call: TRBV6-2/TRBV6-3; clone_size: NA; cdr3_aa: CASSYEGVHNSPLHF; cdr3_nt: TGTGCCAGCAGTTACGAAGGGGTCCATAATTCACCCCTCCACTTT
d_call: TRBD2; j_call: TRBJ2-5; v_call: TRBV20-1; clone_size: many; cdr3_aa: CSARDRRLAQETQYF; cdr3_nt: TGCAGTGCTAGAGATAGGCGACTAGCACAAGAGACCCAGTACTTC
d_call: NA; j_call: TRBJ2-3; v_call: TRBV29-1; clone_size: NA; cdr3_aa: CSGSDRDNTDTQYF; cdr3_nt: TGCAGCGGTTCCGATCGGGACAACACAGATACGCAGTATTTT
d_call: TRBD1; j_call: TRBJ2-3; v_call: TRBV6-5; clone_size: many; cdr3_aa: CASSYSRTGSTDTQYF; cdr3_nt: TGTGCCAGCAGTTACTCAAGGACAGGGAGCACAGATACGCAGTATTTT
d_call: NA; j_call: TRBJ2-7; v_call: TRBV5-1; clone_size: few; cdr3_aa: CASSPGVLNYEQYF; cdr3_nt: TGCGCCAGCAGCCCCGGTGTACTTAACTACGAGCAGTACTTC
d_call: TRBD1; j_call: TRBJ2-5; v_call: TRBV20-1; clone_size: few; cdr3_aa: CSAMPGQGPGETQYF; cdr3_nt: TGCAGTGCCATGCCGGGACAGGGTCCTGGGGAGACCCAGTACTTC
d_call: NA; j_call: TRBJ2-5; v_call: TRBV15; clone_size: many; cdr3_aa: CATSTRREETQYF; cdr3_nt: TGTGCCACCAGCACCCGTCGAGAAGAGACCCAGTACTTC
d_call: NA; j_call: TRBJ2-3; v_call: TRBV7-2; clone_size: few; cdr3_aa: CASSLSGPGTDTQYF; cdr3_nt: TGTGCCAGCAGCTTATCGGGACCGGGAACAGATACGCAGTATTTT
d_call: NA; j_call: TRBJ2-1; v_call: TRBV6-2/TRBV6-3; clone_size: few; cdr3_aa: CASSYATAFNEQFF; cdr3_nt: TGTGCCAGCAGTTACGCGACAGCATTCAATGAGCAGTTCTTC
d_call: NA; j_call: TRBJ2-3; v_call: TRBV12-3/TRBV12-4; clone_size: many; cdr3_aa: CASSYMGLGPQNTQYF; cdr3_nt: TGTGCCAGCAGCTATATGGGACTGGGGCCCCAGAATACGCAGTATTTT
d_call: TRBD1; j_call: TRBJ2-3; v_call: TRBV6-2/TRBV6-3; clone_size: few; cdr3_aa: CASSSADRGRSTDTQYF; cdr3_nt: TGTGCCAGCAGTTCAGCGGACAGGGGAAGGAGCACAGATACGCAGTATTTT
d_call: NA; j_call: TRBJ2-1; v_call: TRBV9; clone_size: NA; cdr3_aa: CASSPETTASYNEQFF; cdr3_nt: TGTGCCAGCAGCCCAGAGACTACCGCCTCCTACAATGAGCAGTTCTTC
d_call: NA; j_call: TRBJ1-5; v_call: TRBV12-3/TRBV12-4; clone_size: few; cdr3_aa: CASSLRVQPQHF; cdr3_nt: TGTGCCAGCAGTCTTAGGGTTCAGCCCCAGCATTTT
d_call: NA; j_call: TRBJ1-6; v_call: TRBV5-1; clone_size: many; cdr3_aa: CASSQAGSDSPLHF; cdr3_nt: TGCGCCAGCAGCCAGGCAGGGTCCGATTCACCCCTCCACTTT
d_call: NA; j_call: TRBJ2-1; v_call: TRBV28; clone_size: many; cdr3_aa: CASIPRGDTTYNEQFF; cdr3_nt: TGTGCCAGCATCCCAAGGGGGGACACAACCTACAATGAGCAGTTCTTC
d_call: NA; j_call: TRBJ2-1; v_call: TRBV12-3/TRBV12-4; clone_size: once; cdr3_aa: CASHNQIDNEQFF; cdr3_nt: TGTGCCAGCCACAACCAAATAGACAATGAGCAGTTCTTC
d_call: NA; j_call: TRBJ2-7; v_call: TRBV7-9; clone_size: NA; cdr3_aa: CASSLVASRPYEQYF; cdr3_nt: TGTGCCAGCAGCTTAGTTGCTAGCCGACCCTACGAGCAGTACTTC
d_call: NA; j_call: TRBJ2-2; v_call: TRBV18; clone_size: few; cdr3_aa: CASSPHQGKLNTGELFF; cdr3_nt: TGTGCCAGCTCACCTCACCAGGGGAAGTTGAACACCGGGGAGCTGTTTTTT